The following is a TCR beta chain sequence with its context. What it binds is unknown. CDR1 is SNHLY and CDR2 is FYNNEI in the germline V gene. Trimming stripped 6 bases from V and 5 bases from J, with 15 bases between. The CDR3 sequence is 14 residues long. Assay used: immunoSEQ multiplex PCR; TCRdb lists only in-frame clones, some missing. Of some 50,000 clones listed, approximately 90% were seen once; the top ten hold about 28%. The data were obtained in a study of OX40 agonist ivuxolimab in advanced cancers. Study context: Ivuxolimab, an agonist antibody against OX40 (CD134), was given to patients. Findings of the study overall: Expanded peripheral T-cell antigen specificity went undetermined. Normalized T-cell clonal expansion was also low in a subset of nonresponders.

The sequence derives from an adult with an advanced solid tumor such as melanoma, head and neck, liver or kidney cancer. V is TRBV2 and J is TRBJ2-3; possibly TRBD1 for D (6 bases). The sample in question was CD4+ or CD8+ T cells sorted from blood, obtained in a trial of the OX40 agonist ivuxolimab. CDR3 DNA: TGTGCCAGCAGACCTGGACAGCCCCTAGATACGCAGTATTTT. This gives the protein CASRPGQPLDTQYF. Full variable domain (outside the CDR3, taken from reference TRBV2 and TRBJ2-3): EPEVTQTPSHQVTQMGQEVILRCVPISNHLYFYWYRQILGQKVEFLVSFYNNEISEKSEIFDDQFSVERPDGSNFTLKIRSTKLEDSAMYFCASRPGQPLDTQYFGPGTRLTVL.